These 26 T cell receptor beta chains came from one sample sequenced in a study of OX40 agonist ivuxolimab in advanced cancers. TCRdb keeps only in-frame clones here, not all; method: immunoSEQ multiplex PCR. Among approximately 18,000 clones listed, around 82% were seen once. Here the sequenced sample was CD4+ or CD8+ T cells sorted from blood, taken in a trial of the OX40 agonist ivuxolimab. Receptors were obtained from an adult with an advanced solid tumor such as melanoma, head and neck, liver or kidney cancer.

J is TRBJ1-1 and V is TRBV28; D unresolved. Per the germline V gene, CDR1 is MDHEN and CDR2 is SYDVKM. The ends were cut back, 3 bases at V and 5 bases at J, with 7 bases in the middle. CDR3 size: 12 residues. CDR3 in DNA: TGTGCCAGCAGTTTGCTTTTAACTGAAGCTTTCTTT. Its protein product is CASSLLLTEAFF. Full variable domain (rest looked up from reference TRBV28 and TRBJ1-1): DVKVTQSSRYLVKRTGEKVFLECVQDMDHENMFWYRQDPGLGLRLIYFSYDVKMKEKGDIPEGYSVSREKKERFSLILESASTNQTSMYLCASSLLLTEAFFGQGTRLTVV.

The chain is built from TRBV6-5 and TRBJ2-1, with TRBD1 matching over 10 bases. The CDR3 length is 14 residues. Trimming took 4 bases from V and 7 from J; bases not matched to a gene: 4. Per the germline V gene, CDR1 is MNHEY and CDR2 is SVGAGI. For the CDR3, the DNA is TGTGCCAGCAGTTGGGACAGGGGCAGGAATGAGCAGTTCTTC. Residues: CASSWDRGRNEQFF.

The V and J genes are TRBV7-6 and TRBJ2-1; 8 bases agree with TRBD2. J was trimmed by 6 bases and V by 3 bases; bases with no gene match: 4. The CDR3 has 14 residues. CDR1 and CDR2 (germline): SGHVS, FNYEAQ. The CDR3 DNA reads as TGTGCCAGCAGCTTGTTTAGCGGGGCCAATGAGCAGTTCTTC. Residues: CASSLFSGANEQFF.

The chain carries TRBV6-1 and TRBJ2-7; possible D gene TRBD2, 6 bases. The length of the CDR3 is 12 residues. Germline V gene lookup returns CDR1 MNHNS and CDR2 SASEGT. V was shortened by 6 bases and J by 7 bases, with 13 bases between the two germline ends. The CDR3 DNA is TGTGCCAGCAGCAGGGCTCGGGGGGAGCAGTACTTC. Its protein is CASSRARGEQYF.

The V and J genes are TRBV6-5 and TRBJ1-5; TRBD1 aligns across 8 bases. The CDR3 is 15 amino acids. Germline values: CDR1 MNHEY, CDR2 SVGAGI. Trimming at V came to 5 bases and at J to 1 base, leaving 4 bases not matched to a gene. The CDR3 loop is CASSRDRSSNQPQHF. The DNA for the CDR3 is TGTGCCAGCAGTCGGGACAGGAGCAGCAATCAGCCCCAGCATTTT.

This clone came up a few times. This sequence joins TRBV10-1 and TRBJ1-5, with D uncertain. Germline V CDR1 and CDR2: WNHNN, SYGVQD (reference sequence). V was cut by 3 bases and J by 6 bases, with 6 bases left in between. CDR3 length: 12 residues. The CDR3 sequence is CASSDGSQPQHF. In DNA, the CDR3 is TGCGCCAGCAGTGATGGAAGTCAGCCCCAGCATTTT.

The J gene is TRBJ1-6, the V gene TRBV18; D is unresolved. V was shortened by 4 bases and J by 9 bases, with 7 bases between the two germline ends. CDR3 length: 12 amino acids. The germline V gene encodes CDR1 KGHSH and CDR2 LQKENI. The CDR3 protein is CASSLPTSPLHF. CDR3 nucleotide sequence: TGTGCCAGCTCACTACCCACTTCACCCCTCCACTTT.

The chain has TRBV30 and TRBJ2-5; D gene unclear. Germline CDR1 reads GTSNPN; CDR2 reads SVGIG (reference sequence). The V gene lost 8 bases and the J gene lost 7 bases, with 17 bases spanning the gap. The CDR3 contains 12 residues. CDR3: CAQSGRWGTQYF. CDR3 nucleotide sequence: TGTGCCCAGTCAGGCAGGTGGGGGACCCAGTACTTC.

V and J are TRBV29-1 and TRBJ1-2; unclear D gene. This CDR3 is 11 amino acids long. Germline values: CDR1 SQVTM, CDR2 ANQGSEA. V lost 7 bases and J 6 bases, leaving 12 bases between the germline ends. CDR3 region: CSARHSDGYTF. For the CDR3, the DNA is TGCAGCGCGAGGCACAGTGATGGCTACACCTTC. Looking up the rest from reference TRBV29-1 and TRBJ1-2 gives the full variable domain: SAVISQKPSRDICQRGTSLTIQCQVDSQVTMMFWYRQQPGQSLTLIATANQGSEATYESGFVIDKFPISRPNLTFSTLTVSNMSPEDSSIYLCSARHSDGYTFGSGTRLTVV.

Only one count was recorded for this clone. As DNA, the CDR3 is TGTGCCACCAGCCTCCCGGGACTAGCGATCTATGAGCAGTTCTTC. It specifies CATSLPGLAIYEQFF. The chain has TRBV15 and TRBJ2-1; 10 nucleotides line up with TRBD2. V shed 5 bases and J 8 bases; nucleotides not matched to a gene: 9. There are 15 residues in the CDR3. Germline loops: CDR1 LNHNV, CDR2 YYDKDF (reference sequence).

V and J are TRBV19 and TRBJ2-3; D is unclear. Germline CDR1 is LNHDA and CDR2 is SQIVND (reference sequence). CDR3 length: 15 amino acids. Trimming pared 8 bases from V and 1 base from J, leaving 16 bases between. Written as DNA, the CDR3 is TGTGCCAGTGCCCGAGCAAGGGCTGGCACAGATACGCAGTATTTT. Its protein is CASARARAGTDTQYF.

CDR3 in DNA: TGTGCCAGCAGTTCGTTAACTGAAGCTTTCTTT. It codes for CASSSLTEAFF. The chain uses TRBV6-6 and TRBJ1-1; no definite D call. V dropped 4 bases and J dropped 5 bases, with 5 bases sitting between them. The CDR3 is made up of 11 amino acids. Looked up from germline, CDR1 is MNHNY and CDR2 is SVGAGI (reference sequence).

The V gene is TRBV5-6, the J gene TRBJ2-2; D is uncertain. This CDR3 region has 15 residues. Trimming took off 3 bases at V and 0 bases at J, with 9 bases between the two ends. Germline CDR1 and CDR2: SGHDT and YYEEEE. CDR3 in DNA: TGTGCCAGCAGCTCCTGGCAGTCGAACACCGGGGAGCTGTTTTTT. Translation gives CASSSWQSNTGELFF.

Only one count was recorded for this clone. The V call is TRBV28, the J call TRBJ1-2, with D possibly being TRBD1 (5 bases). The CDR3 covers 14 residues. Germline CDR1 MDHEN, CDR2 SYDVKM. V lost 7 bases, J lost 4 bases, and 16 bases lay in between. This CDR3 reads CASNPVGGVYGYTF. As DNA, the CDR3 is TGTGCCAGCAACCCGGTGGGGGGGGTCTATGGCTACACCTTC.

This sequence joins TRBV11-1 and TRBJ2-1; no clear D gene. Germline assignment: CDR1 SGHAT and CDR2 FQDESV (reference sequence). V lost 2 bases and J 6 bases, leaving 5 bases between the germline ends. The CDR3 has 12 amino acids. CDR3 sequence (DNA): TGTGCCAGCAGCTTAAAGGTCAATGAGCAGTTCTTC. This encodes CASSLKVNEQFF.

This clone was seen just once. This chain uses TRBV7-9 with TRBJ2-6; D is possibly TRBD1 (5 bases). The germline CDR1 and CDR2 sequences are SEHNR and FQNEAQ (reference sequence). The CDR3 contains 16 residues. Trimming pared 6 bases from V and 0 bases from J, leaving 12 bases between. CDR3 region: CASSHQTASGANVLTF. In nucleotides, the CDR3 is TGTGCCAGCAGTCACCAGACAGCCTCTGGGGCCAACGTCCTGACTTTC.

V gene TRBV14 combines with J gene TRBJ2-3; no clear D gene. CDR3 length equals 13 residues. Trimming pared 7 bases from V and 4 bases from J, leaving 12 bases between. Per germline, CDR1 SGHDN and CDR2 FVKESK. The CDR3: CASNPLGPDTQYF. The CDR3 DNA reads as TGTGCCAGCAACCCTTTGGGCCCAGATACGCAGTATTTT.

The chain has TRBV30 and TRBJ1-2, with D unresolved. Germline V gene lookup returns CDR1 GTSNPN and CDR2 SVGIG (reference sequence). The CDR3 runs 13 residues. V was trimmed by 0 bases and J by 6 bases, leaving 11 bases between them. CDR3 in DNA: TGTGCCTGGAGTGTGGGTCGGAAGGATGGCTACACCTTC. This encodes CAWSVGRKDGYTF.

This rearrangement joins TRBV7-9 to TRBJ2-1, with 8 bases lining up with TRBD2. The junction had 2 bases not matched to a gene; V was cut back by 1 base and J by 9 bases. CDR1 is SEHNR and CDR2 is FQNEAQ in the germline V gene (reference sequence). The CDR3 runs 13 residues. CDR3 sequence: CASSLGSGGEQFF. For the CDR3, the DNA is TGTGCCAGCAGCTTAGGAAGCGGGGGTGAGCAGTTCTTC. Variable domain in full (rest from reference TRBV7-9 and TRBJ2-1): DTGVSQNPRHKITKRGQNVTFRCDPISEHNRLYWYRQTLGQGPEFLTYFQNEAQLEKSRLLSDRFSAERPKGSFSTLEIQRTEQGDSAMYLCASSLGSGGEQFFGPGTRLTVL.

In its sample, this clone is medium-sized. This chain uses TRBV25-1 with TRBJ2-7, with D hard to call. CDR3 length equals 15 residues. Germline V lookup: CDR1 MGHDK, CDR2 SYGVNS. Trimming removed 5 bases at V and 0 bases at J, with 14 bases between. The CDR3 here is CASSTTRTYSYEQYF. CDR3 bases: TGTGCCAGCAGTACGACCAGAACCTACTCCTACGAGCAGTACTTC.

The chain uses TRBV2 and TRBJ1-4, with D possibly TRBD1 on 5 matching bases. Trimming pared 6 bases from V and 7 bases from J, leaving 18 bases between. Looked up from germline, CDR1 is SNHLY and CDR2 is FYNNEI. This CDR3 has 15 amino acids. In DNA, the CDR3 is TGTGCCAGCAGACTAGAAGGGGAAGCTGGTGAAAAACTGTTTTTT. This translates into CASRLEGEAGEKLFF.

J is TRBJ2-6 and V is TRBV5-4; D gene uncertain. Trimming left V 4 bases short and J 0 bases short, with 11 bases between. The germline gives CDR1 SGHNT, CDR2 YYREEE (reference sequence). The CDR3 totals 16 residues. CDR3 protein: CASSNYYSSGANVLTF. The CDR3 DNA sequence: TGTGCCAGCAGCAACTATTACAGCTCTGGGGCCAACGTCCTGACTTTC.

Only a few counts were recorded for this clone. The chain has TRBV28 and TRBJ2-7; the D gene is possibly TRBD1 (5 bases). The CDR3 has 16 residues. V dropped 6 bases and J dropped 0 bases, with 18 bases sitting between them. The germline V gene encodes CDR1 MDHEN and CDR2 SYDVKM. The CDR3 reads CASSTTGILSSYEQYF. CDR3 nucleotide sequence: TGTGCCAGCAGCACCACAGGTATCCTCAGCTCCTACGAGCAGTACTTC.

CDR3 sequence reads: CASSQDRTDHQETQYF. For the CDR3, the DNA is TGTGCCAGCAGCCAAGATCGGACAGACCACCAAGAGACCCAGTACTTC. The chain carries TRBV4-2 and TRBJ2-5, with D possibly TRBD1 on 6 matching bases. V was cut by 0 bases and J by 0 bases, with 11 bases left in between. The CDR3 length is 16 residues. Germline V gene data show CDR1 as LGHNA and CDR2 as YNFKEQ.

This chain connects TRBV19 to TRBJ2-4; 11 bases fit TRBD2. The CDR3 is made up of 16 amino acids. The J segment lost 2 bases and the V segment lost 4 bases, leaving 4 bases of the junction unmatched. Germline V gives CDR1 LNHDA, CDR2 SQIVND (reference sequence). CDR3 sequence (DNA): TGTGCCAGTAGTACCGGGACTAGCGGTACCAAAAACATTCAGTACTTC. It translates to CASSTGTSGTKNIQYF.

The rearrangement joins TRBV7-8 to TRBJ2-5; D is possibly TRBD2 (6 bases). The J call may be wrong; the DNA end is better matched by TRBJ2-7. Germline CDR1 is SGHVS and CDR2 is FQNEAQ. The CDR3 runs to 15 residues. CDR3 sequence (DNA): TGTGCCAGCAGCTTAAGGACTACCGGGAATTACGAGCAGTACTTC. Translated, it gives CASSLRTTGNYEQYF.